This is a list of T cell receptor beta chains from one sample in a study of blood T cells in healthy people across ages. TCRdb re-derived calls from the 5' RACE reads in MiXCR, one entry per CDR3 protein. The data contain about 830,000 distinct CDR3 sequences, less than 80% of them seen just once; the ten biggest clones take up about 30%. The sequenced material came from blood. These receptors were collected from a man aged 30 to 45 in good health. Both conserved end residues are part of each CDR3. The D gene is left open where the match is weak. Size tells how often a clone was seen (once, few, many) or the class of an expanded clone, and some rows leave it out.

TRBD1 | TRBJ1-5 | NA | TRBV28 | CASSFHLTGTNQPQHF | TGTGCCAGCAGTTTTCACTTGACAGGGACCAATCAGCCCCAGCATTTT
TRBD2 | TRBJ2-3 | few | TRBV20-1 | CSASGLAGGGDTQYF | TGCAGTGCTAGCGGACTAGCGGGGGGCGGCGATACGCAGTATTTT
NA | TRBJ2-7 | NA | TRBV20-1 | CSAEPGQLTYEQYF | TGCAGTGCCGAACCGGGCCAACTTACCTACGAGCAGTACTTC
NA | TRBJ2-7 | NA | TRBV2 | CASSRPRYSSYEQYF | TGTGCCAGCAGCCGACCAAGGTACAGCAGCTACGAGCAGTACTTC
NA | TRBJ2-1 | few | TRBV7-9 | CASTYPAHGSSYNERFF | TGTGCCAGCACCTACCCCGCTCACGGGAGCTCCTACAATGAGCGGTTCTTC
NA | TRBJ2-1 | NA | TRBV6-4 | CASSDGGGPNEQFF | TGTGCCAGCAGTGACGGAGGGGGACCCAATGAGCAGTTCTTC
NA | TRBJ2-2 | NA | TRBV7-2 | CASSLSGFANTGELFF | TGTGCCAGCAGCTTATCGGGGTTTGCGAACACCGGGGAGCTGTTTTTT
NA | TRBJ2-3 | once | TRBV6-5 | CASVGTDTQYF | TGTGCCAGCGTCGGGACAGATACGCAGTATTTT
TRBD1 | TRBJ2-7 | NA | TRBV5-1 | CASSLIGTGYYEQYF | TGCGCCAGCAGCTTGATAGGGACAGGTTACTACGAGCAGTACTTC
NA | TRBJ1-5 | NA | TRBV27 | CASSFVRGNQPQHF | TGTGCCAGCAGTTTCGTCAGGGGCAATCAGCCCCAGCATTTT
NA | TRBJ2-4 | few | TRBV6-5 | CASSIGRDKNIQYF | TGTGCCAGCAGTATTGGCAGGGACAAAAACATTCAGTACTTC
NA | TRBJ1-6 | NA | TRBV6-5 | CASSYRQAANSPLHF | TGTGCCAGCAGTTATAGGCAGGCGGCCAATTCACCCCTCCACTTT
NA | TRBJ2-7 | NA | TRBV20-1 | CSASPVGEQYF | TGCAGTGCTAGCCCGGTAGGCGAGCAGTACTTC
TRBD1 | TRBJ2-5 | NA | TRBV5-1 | CASGTGQETQYF | TGCGCCAGCGGGACAGGCCAAGAGACCCAGTACTTC
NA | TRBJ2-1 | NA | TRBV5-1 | CASSFEGGSNEQFF | TGCGCCAGCAGCTTTGAAGGGGGGAGCAATGAGCAGTTCTTC
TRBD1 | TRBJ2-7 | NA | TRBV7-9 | CASARDSYEQYF | TGTGCCAGCGCCAGGGACAGCTACGAGCAGTACTTC
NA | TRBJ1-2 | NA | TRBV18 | CASSPGGRGDGYTF | TGTGCCAGCTCACCAGGGGGCCGCGGGGATGGCTACACCTTC
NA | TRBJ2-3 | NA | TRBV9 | CASSGESGLSTDTQYF | TGTGCCAGCAGCGGTGAGTCCGGGTTAAGCACAGATACGCAGTATTTT
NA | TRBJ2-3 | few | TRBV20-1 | CSARFPSGWADTQYF | TGCAGTGCTAGATTCCCAAGCGGGTGGGCAGATACGCAGTATTTT
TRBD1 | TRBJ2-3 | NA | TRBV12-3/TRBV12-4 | CASSPRTGTTDTQYF | TGTGCCAGCAGTCCCCGGACAGGGACCACAGATACGCAGTATTTT
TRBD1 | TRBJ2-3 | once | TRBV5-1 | CASSSLGTGGRDTQYF | TGCGCCAGCAGCTCCCTCGGGACAGGGGGCCGAGATACGCAGTATTTT
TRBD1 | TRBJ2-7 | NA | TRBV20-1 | CSADLTGGLSAQYF | TGCAGTGCCGACCTGACAGGGGGCCTATCGGCCCAGTACTTC
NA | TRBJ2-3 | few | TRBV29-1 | CSVEDGAGGLLDTQYF | TGCAGCGTTGAAGATGGGGCAGGCGGCCTCTTAGATACGCAGTATTTT
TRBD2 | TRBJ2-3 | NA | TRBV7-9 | CASSTPLAGGSDTQYF | TGTGCCAGCAGCACACCTTTAGCGGGGGGATCGGATACGCAGTATTTT
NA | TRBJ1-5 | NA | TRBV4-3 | CASSQDLVSSNQPQHF | TGCGCCAGCAGCCAAGATCTAGTCAGTAGCAATCAGCCCCAGCATTTT
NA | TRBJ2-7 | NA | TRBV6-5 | CASSYSDRNEQYF | TGTGCCAGCAGTTACTCCGACAGGAACGAGCAGTACTTC
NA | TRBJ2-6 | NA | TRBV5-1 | CASSLVRPGYSSGANVLTF | TGCGCCAGCAGCTTGGTACGTCCAGGGTACTCCTCTGGGGCCAACGTCCTGACTTTC
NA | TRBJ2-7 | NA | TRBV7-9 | CASSSTGSAPEAQYF | TGTGCCAGCAGCTCCACCGGTAGTGCCCCAGAGGCCCAGTACTTC
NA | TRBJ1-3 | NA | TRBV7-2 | CASSLAGARSGNTIYF | TGTGCCAGCAGCTTAGCTGGGGCCCGCTCTGGAAACACCATATATTTT
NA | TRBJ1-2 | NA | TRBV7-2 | CASSLRDPPYGYTF | TGTGCCAGCAGCCTTAGGGACCCTCCCTATGGCTACACCTTC